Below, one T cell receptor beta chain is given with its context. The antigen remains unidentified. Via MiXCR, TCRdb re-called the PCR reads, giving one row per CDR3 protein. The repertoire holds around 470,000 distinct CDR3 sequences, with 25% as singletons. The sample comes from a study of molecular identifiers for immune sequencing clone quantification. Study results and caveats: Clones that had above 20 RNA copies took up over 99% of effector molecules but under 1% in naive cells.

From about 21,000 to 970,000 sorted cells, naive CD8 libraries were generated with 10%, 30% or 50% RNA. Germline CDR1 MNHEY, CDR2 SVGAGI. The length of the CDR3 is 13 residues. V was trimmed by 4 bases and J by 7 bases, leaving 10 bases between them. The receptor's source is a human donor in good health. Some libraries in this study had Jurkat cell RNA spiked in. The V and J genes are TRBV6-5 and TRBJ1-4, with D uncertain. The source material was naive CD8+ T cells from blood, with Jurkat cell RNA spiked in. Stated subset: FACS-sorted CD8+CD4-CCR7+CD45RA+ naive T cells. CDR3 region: CASSLVPSEKLFF. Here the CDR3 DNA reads TGTGCCAGCAGTTTGGTGCCTTCTGAAAAACTGTTTTTT.